A single sample is the source of the 25 T cell receptor beta chains below, sequenced in a study of T cells after yellow fever vaccination. MiXCR, applied by TCRdb to the 5' RACE reads, yields one record per CDR3 protein. The sample holds roughly 300,000 distinct CDR3 sequences, around 6.8% seen once. The starting material was PBMCs, obtained about 41 days after the first yellow fever vaccination. These receptors were collected from a man aged 18 to 29 who received the YFV17D yellow fever vaccine.

The chain links TRBV10-3 to TRBJ2-2; 7 bases map to TRBD1. Germline CDR1 ENHRY, CDR2 SYGVKD. Trimming cost V 10 bases and J 0 bases; bases outside gene matches: 5. This CDR3 has 14 amino acids. CDR3 sequence: CASNRGTNTGELFF. The CDR3 coding sequence is TGTGCCAGCAACAGGGGAACGAACACCGGGGAGCTGTTTTTT.

This clonotype has ten or more counts. This rearrangement joins TRBV9 to TRBJ1-1; D is unclear. CDR3 length equals 16 residues. Germline V gives CDR1 SGDLS, CDR2 YYNGEE. V shed 3 bases and J shed 0 bases, with 15 bases lying between them. CDR3 protein: CASSDPSQVMNTEAFF. CDR3 nucleotide sequence: TGTGCCAGCAGCGACCCATCCCAAGTAATGAACACTGAAGCTTTCTTT.

This clonotype was seen ten or more times. V is TRBV5-5 and J is TRBJ2-3; a weak D match, TRBD2 (5 bases). The CDR3 length is 14 residues. The V end was cut by 2 bases, the J end by 3 bases, with 10 bases between. Per the germline V gene, CDR1 is SGHKS and CDR2 is YYEKEE (reference sequence). CDR3 DNA sequence: TGTGCCAGCAGCTTTGGCCCGGGAACAGATACGCAGTATTTT. It yields the protein CASSFGPGTDTQYF.

This clonotype has a count of ten or more. J is TRBJ1-1 and V is TRBV7-6; TRBD1 matches at 8 bases. Germline assignment: CDR1 SGHVS and CDR2 FNYEAQ. V lost 5 bases to trimming and J lost 3 bases; unmatched junction nucleotides: 8. This CDR3 is 15 amino acids long. The CDR3 bases are TGTGCCAGCAGCGTTTTCAGGGGGCTGGACACTGAAGCTTTCTTT. Translating it yields CASSVFRGLDTEAFF. The full variable domain, rest sourced from reference TRBV7-6 and TRBJ1-1, is GAGVSQSPRYKVTKRGQDVALRCDPISGHVSLYWYRQALGQGPEFLTYFNYEAQQDKSGLPNDRFSAERPEGSISTLTIQRTEQRDSAMYRCASSVFRGLDTEAFFGQGTRLTVV.

The CDR3 DNA follows: TGTGCCAGCAGCCGAAGGGGGGGGATCGAAAAACTGTTTTTT. It codes for CASSRRGGIEKLFF. The chain joins TRBV12-3 or TRBV12-4 to TRBJ1-4, with TRBD1 as a possible D gene (6 bases). V lost 6 bases, J lost 8 bases, and 16 bases lay in between. The CDR3 sequence is 14 residues long.

The rearrangement links TRBV5-1 to TRBJ2-7; D may be TRBD1 or TRBD2 (5 bases each). The CDR3 spans 14 residues. Trimming removed 0 bases at V and 5 bases at J, with 12 bases between. Germline-derived CDR1 and CDR2 are SGHRS and YFSETQ. This CDR3 is CASSLAGGRDEQYV. The CDR3 DNA sequence: TGCGCCAGCAGCTTGGCTGGGGGAAGGGACGAGCAGTACGTC.

This clonotype turned up a few times. The chain links TRBV9 to TRBJ2-2; D unresolved. The ends were cut back, 2 bases at V and 4 bases at J, with 12 bases in the middle. The CDR3 contains 15 residues. CDR1 SGDLS and CDR2 YYNGEE come from the germline V gene. CDR3 sequence (DNA): TGTGCCAGCAGCGTGCGACCCACCTCCACCGGGGAGCTGTTTTTT. It specifies CASSVRPTSTGELFF.

This clonotype was picked up a small number of times. CDR3 DNA: TGTGCCAGCACCGAACAGGGGGCCGTCTCTGGAAACACCATATATTTT. As protein: CASTEQGAVSGNTIYF. The chain links TRBV7-8 to TRBJ1-3, with TRBD1 identical over 9 bases. This CDR3 region has 16 residues. Unmatched junction bases numbered 7, after V lost 7 bases and J lost 0 bases. Germline CDR1 SGHVS, CDR2 FQNEAQ.

The table lists this clonotype with many counts. This sequence joins TRBV27 and TRBJ1-1, with unresolved D. V was shortened by 3 bases and J by 4 bases, with 9 bases between the two germline ends. Per the germline V gene, CDR1 is MNHEY and CDR2 is SMNVEV (reference sequence). The CDR3 has 13 amino acids. CDR3 protein: CASSFIGVTEAFF. The CDR3 DNA sequence: TGTGCCAGCAGTTTCATCGGGGTCACTGAAGCTTTCTTT.

This clonotype was detected a few times. The CDR3 loop reads CASSLGRRTGGLTQYF. The CDR3 DNA reads as TGCGCCAGCAGCTTGGGACGCAGGACGGGGGGGCTTACGCAGTATTTT. This rearrangement joins TRBV5-1 to TRBJ2-3; 8 bases line up with TRBD2. This CDR3 is built from 16 residues. Germline V CDR1 and CDR2: SGHRS, YFSETQ. The J segment lost 8 bases and the V segment lost 0 bases, leaving 11 bases of the junction unmatched. The full variable domain, with the rest looked up from reference TRBV5-1 and TRBJ2-3, is KAGVTQTPRYLIKTRGQQVTLSCSPISGHRSVSWYQQTPGQGLQFLFEYFSETQRNKGNFPGRFSGRQFSNSRSEMNVSTLELGDSALYLCASSLGRRTGGLTQYFGPGTRLTVL.

The chain combines TRBV7-3 with TRBJ2-1, with a tentative D call TRBD1 (5 bases). Trimming removed 5 bases at V and 5 bases at J, with 10 bases between. The CDR3 is made up of 13 amino acids. Germline V gene data show CDR1 as SGHTA and CDR2 as FQGTGA. The CDR3 loop reads CASSLDSNNEQFF. CDR3 bases: TGTGCCAGCAGCCTCGACAGTAACAATGAGCAGTTCTTC.

This clonotype was seen ten or more times. V is TRBV5-1 and J is TRBJ2-5; D is undetermined. Per germline, CDR1 SGHRS and CDR2 YFSETQ. The CDR3 length is 14 residues. V was shortened by 0 bases and J by 2 bases, with 8 bases between the two germline ends. CDR3 in DNA: TGCGCCAGCAGCTTGGGGGCCGTACAAGAGACCCAGTACTTC. Translation gives CASSLGAVQETQYF.

This clonotype turned up a few times. V and J are TRBV2 and TRBJ2-1, with 7 bases that match TRBD2. The CDR3 runs to 13 residues. The germline V gene has CDR1 SNHLY and CDR2 FYNNEI. The V segment lost 3 bases and the J segment 12 bases; nucleotides outside the gene matches: 8. DNA for the CDR3: TGTGCCAGCAGTGAGGGAGGGCGAGGCGGGCAGTTCTTC. Translated: CASSEGGRGGQFF.

This clonotype was recorded a few times. This chain links TRBV2 with TRBJ2-5, with D uncertain. CDR3 size: 12 residues. Germline-derived CDR1 and CDR2 are SNHLY and FYNNEI. V lost 3 bases to trimming and J lost 4 bases, with 6 bases between them. The CDR3 spells CASSDRRETQYF. DNA of the CDR3: TGTGCCAGCAGTGACCGCCGAGAGACCCAGTACTTC.

This clonotype appeared a few times. The chain employs TRBV20-1 and TRBJ1-1; D perhaps matches TRBD1 (6 bases). In germline, CDR1 is DFQATT, CDR2 SNEGSKA (reference sequence). The CDR3 contains 13 residues. The CDR3 spells CRGSGAENTEAFF. The DNA of the CDR3 is TGCCGTGGATCGGGGGCGGAGAACACTGAAGCTTTCTTT.

This clonotype has a handful of counts. This chain connects TRBV5-6 to TRBJ2-1; D not certain. This CDR3 contains 12 residues. V was pared by 3 bases and J by 9 bases, with 10 bases between. Germline CDR1 reads SGHDT; CDR2 reads YYEEEE. The CDR3: CASSYRRGEQFF. The DNA of the CDR3 is TGTGCCAGCAGCTATCGGCGTGGTGAGCAGTTCTTC.

The chain carries TRBV5-1 and TRBJ2-3; possible D gene TRBD1, 5 bases. The length of the CDR3 is 14 residues. Deletions cut 3 bases from V and 0 bases from J, with 8 bases between. Germline CDR1 is SGHRS and CDR2 is YFSETQ. The CDR3: CASSSRQSTDTQYF. CDR3 nucleotide sequence: TGCGCCAGCAGCTCAAGACAGAGCACAGATACGCAGTATTTT.

This chain uses TRBV6-6 with TRBJ2-3; D remains ambiguous. This CDR3 comprises 13 residues. Germline CDR1 and CDR2: MNHNY and SVGAGI (reference sequence). Trimming removed 10 bases at V and 2 bases at J, with 13 bases between. In DNA, the CDR3 is TGTGCCATCATGTATTCGTCCACAGATACGCAGTATTTT. As protein: CAIMYSSTDTQYF.

This clonotype was detected only a few times. The chain joins TRBV7-2 to TRBJ1-2; 9 bases align to TRBD1. The germline V gene encodes CDR1 SGHTA and CDR2 FQGNSA. The CDR3 length is 15 residues. V was clipped by 5 bases and J by 4 bases; unmatched bases: 8. CDR3 loop: CASSIDRGKAYGYTF. CDR3 in DNA: TGTGCCAGCAGCATCGACAGGGGGAAGGCCTATGGCTACACCTTC.

The rearrangement links TRBV3-1 to TRBJ2-5; D could derive from TRBD1 or TRBD2 (5 bases each). Looked up from germline, CDR1 is LGHDT and CDR2 is YNNKEL (reference sequence). Trimming pared 5 bases from V and 3 bases from J, leaving 13 bases between. The CDR3 runs 14 residues. This CDR3 reads CASSRDLYEETQYF. The CDR3 nucleotides are TGTGCCAGCAGCAGGGACCTCTATGAAGAGACCCAGTACTTC.

This chain joins TRBV20-1 and TRBJ1-1; a weak D match, TRBD1 (5 bases). Germline CDR1 is DFQATT and CDR2 is SNEGSKA (reference sequence). Trimming took 4 bases from V and 6 from J, leaving 24 bases between them. CDR3 length: 16 residues. For the CDR3, the DNA is TGCAGTGCTATGGGGGTCTGGGGATCCCGAACTGCTGAAGCTTTCTTT. This gives the protein CSAMGVWGSRTAEAFF.

This clonotype appeared a few times. J is TRBJ1-5 and V is TRBV15; D remains unclear. The germline CDR1 and CDR2 sequences are LNHNV and YYDKDF (reference sequence). Trimming took off 0 bases at V and 6 bases at J, with 12 bases between the two ends. CDR3 length: 15 amino acids. The CDR3 nucleotides are TGTGCCACCAGCAGAGACGTGGGGTCTGGTCAGCCCCAGCATTTT. This encodes CATSRDVGSGQPQHF.

This clonotype has only a few counts. The chain is built from TRBV18 and TRBJ2-2; D unresolved. The V and J ends lost 8 bases and 0 bases respectively, with 13 bases between them. The CDR3 has 15 amino acids. CDR1 KGHSH and CDR2 LQKENI come from the germline V gene. CDR3 sequence: CASGRRAANTGELFF. The CDR3 coding sequence is TGTGCCAGCGGCAGAAGGGCGGCGAACACCGGGGAGCTGTTTTTT.

The rearrangement uses TRBV4-3 and TRBJ1-1; 8 nucleotides agree with TRBD1. Losses at the gene ends were 2 bases for V and 3 bases for J; bases not matched to a gene: 5. This CDR3 has 15 residues. In germline, CDR1 is LGHNA, CDR2 YSLEER. CDR3 amino acids: CASSQQGAGDTEAFF. The CDR3 DNA sequence: TGCGCCAGCAGCCAACAGGGGGCTGGGGACACTGAAGCTTTCTTT.

This clonotype was counted a few times. The chain carries TRBV6-1 and TRBJ1-2; unclear D gene. V lost 5 bases and J lost 2, with 12 bases in between. The CDR3 covers 14 residues. The V gene's germline CDR1 is MNHNS and CDR2 SASEGT. CDR3 nucleotides: TGTGCCAGCAGTCAGTGGGCGGAGAACTATGGCTACACCTTC. Translating gives CASSQWAENYGYTF.